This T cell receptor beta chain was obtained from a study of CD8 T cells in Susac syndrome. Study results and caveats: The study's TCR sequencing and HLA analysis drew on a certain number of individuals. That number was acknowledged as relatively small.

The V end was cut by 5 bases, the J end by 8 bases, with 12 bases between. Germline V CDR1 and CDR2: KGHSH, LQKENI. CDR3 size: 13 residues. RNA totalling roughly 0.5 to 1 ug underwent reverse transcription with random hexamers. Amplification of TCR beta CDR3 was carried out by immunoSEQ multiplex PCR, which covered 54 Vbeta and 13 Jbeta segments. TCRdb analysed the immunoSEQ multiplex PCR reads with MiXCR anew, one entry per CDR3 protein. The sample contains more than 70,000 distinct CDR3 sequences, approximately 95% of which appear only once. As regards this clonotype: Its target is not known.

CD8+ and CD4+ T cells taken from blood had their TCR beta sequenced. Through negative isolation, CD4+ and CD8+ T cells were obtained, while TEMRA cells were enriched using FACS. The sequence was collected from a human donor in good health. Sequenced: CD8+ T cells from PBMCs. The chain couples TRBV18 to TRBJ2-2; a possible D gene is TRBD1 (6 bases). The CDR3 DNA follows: TGTGCCAGCTCAAAGGACAGAGCTGGGGAGCTGTTTTTT. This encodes CASSKDRAGELFF. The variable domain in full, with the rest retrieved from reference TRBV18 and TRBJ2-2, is NAGVMQNPRHLVRRRGQEARLRCSPMKGHSHVYWYRQLPEEGLKFMVYLQKENIIDESGMPKERFSAEFPKEGPSILRIQQVVRGDSAAYFCASSKDRAGELFFGEGSRLTVL.